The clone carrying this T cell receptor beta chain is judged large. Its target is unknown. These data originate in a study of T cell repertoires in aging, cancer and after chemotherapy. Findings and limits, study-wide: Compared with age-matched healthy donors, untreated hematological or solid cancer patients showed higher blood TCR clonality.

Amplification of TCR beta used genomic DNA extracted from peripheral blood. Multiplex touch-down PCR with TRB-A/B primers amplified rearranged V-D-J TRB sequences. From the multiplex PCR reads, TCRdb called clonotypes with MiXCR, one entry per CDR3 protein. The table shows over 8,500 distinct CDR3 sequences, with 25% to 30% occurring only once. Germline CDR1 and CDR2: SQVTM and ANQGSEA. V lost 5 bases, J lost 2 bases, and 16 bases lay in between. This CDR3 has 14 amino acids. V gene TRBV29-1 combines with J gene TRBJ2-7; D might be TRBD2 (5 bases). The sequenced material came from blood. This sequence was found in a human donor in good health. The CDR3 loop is CSVQIATETYEQYF. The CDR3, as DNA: TGCAGCGTTCAGATAGCGACGGAAACCTACGAGCAGTACTTC.